A selection of T cell receptor beta chains follows, all from one sample in a study of Ad26.COV2.S vaccination and SARS-CoV-2 variants. Here immunoSEQ multiplex PCR was the method, and the copy in TCRdb shows in-frame clones only, minus some. The sample contains about 460,000 clones, about 89% of which appear only once. The input for sequencing was peripheral blood, taken in a trial of Ad26.COV2.S vaccine versus placebo. Receptor source: a person aged 18-65 years who received the Ad26.COV2.S COVID-19 vaccine or a placebo. The CDR3 runs from the conserved cysteine through the conserved F or W. A D gene is named only where the DNA matches it firmly. Not all rows give a size; the values are once, few, many and, for expanded clones, a class.

d_call v_call clone_size cdr3_aa
- TRBV5-1 - CASSLVSDTQYF
TRBD1 TRBV5-1 - CASSLHLGQGGYYGYTF
- TRBV6-5 - CASRTVGGRGNTIYF
TRBD1 TRBV28 - CASRPGTGKVGELFF
- TRBV29-1 - CSAPGRRSYNEQFF
- TRBV19 - CASSITGMNTEAFF
TRBD2 TRBV29-1 - CSVGLATSTDTQYF
- TRBV29-1 few CSVRGGGAVGEQYF
- TRBV6-2/TRBV6-3 - CASSYIASENIQYF
- TRBV27 - CASRGGASSPLHF
- TRBV4-2 few CASSQDGAGEAFF